The source of this T cell receptor (beta chain) is a study of T cell responses to AZD1222 COVID-19 vaccine. The data were produced by immunoSEQ multiplex PCR, yet TCRdb's version contains in-frame clones alone and is incomplete. This table holds about 140,000 clones, 80% to 95% found once. The specimen was peripheral blood, collected on day 0 of AZD1222 vaccination. The sequence was collected from an adult in good health.

The CDR3 DNA reads as TGTGCCAGCAGCCATGTAGCGGGACTAGAGACCCAGTACTTC. Amino acid sequence: CASSHVAGLETQYF. The V call is TRBV3-1 (or the pseudogene TRBV3-2), the J call TRBJ2-5; TRBD2 matches at 8 bases. V dropped 3 bases and J dropped 4; count of bases not matched to a gene: 4. Germline CDR1 is LGHDT and CDR2 is YNNKEL (reference sequence). The CDR3 consists of 14 residues.